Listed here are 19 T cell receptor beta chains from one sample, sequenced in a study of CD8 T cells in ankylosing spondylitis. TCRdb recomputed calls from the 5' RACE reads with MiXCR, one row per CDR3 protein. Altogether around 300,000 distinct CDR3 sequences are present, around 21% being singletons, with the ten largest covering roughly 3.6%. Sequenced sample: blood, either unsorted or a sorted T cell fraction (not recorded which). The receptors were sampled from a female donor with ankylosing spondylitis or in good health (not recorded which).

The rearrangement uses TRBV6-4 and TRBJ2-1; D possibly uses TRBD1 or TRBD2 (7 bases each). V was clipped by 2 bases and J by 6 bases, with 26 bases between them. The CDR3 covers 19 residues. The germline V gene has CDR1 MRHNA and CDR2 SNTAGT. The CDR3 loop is CASSDPEGRGLRAGNEQFF. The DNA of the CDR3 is TGTGCCAGCAGTGACCCGGAAGGGAGGGGGCTTAGGGCAGGCAATGAGCAGTTCTTC.

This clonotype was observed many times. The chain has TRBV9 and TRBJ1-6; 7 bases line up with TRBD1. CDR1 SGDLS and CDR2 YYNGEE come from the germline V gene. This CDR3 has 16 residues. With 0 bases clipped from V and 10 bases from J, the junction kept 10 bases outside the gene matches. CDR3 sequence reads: CASSVGAGGESSPLHF. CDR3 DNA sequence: TGTGCCAGCAGCGTAGGAGCAGGGGGTGAAAGCTCACCCCTCCACTTT.

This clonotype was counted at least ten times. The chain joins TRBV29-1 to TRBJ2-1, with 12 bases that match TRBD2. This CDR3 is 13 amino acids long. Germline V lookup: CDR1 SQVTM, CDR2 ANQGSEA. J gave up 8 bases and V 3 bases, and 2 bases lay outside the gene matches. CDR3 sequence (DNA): TGCAGCGTTGAGACTAGCGGGAGTGATGAGCAGTTCTTC. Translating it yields CSVETSGSDEQFF.

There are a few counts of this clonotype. The CDR3 DNA follows: TGTGCCACCAGCAGAGGCCTTAGCGGGAGGCAGTACGAGCAGTACTTC. Translation: CATSRGLSGRQYEQYF. V usage is TRBV15 and J usage is TRBJ2-7; 10 nucleotides line up with TRBD2. Unmatched junction bases numbered 7, after V lost 1 base and J lost 4 bases. Germline CDR1 reads LNHNV; CDR2 reads YYDKDF (reference sequence). This CDR3 region has 16 residues.

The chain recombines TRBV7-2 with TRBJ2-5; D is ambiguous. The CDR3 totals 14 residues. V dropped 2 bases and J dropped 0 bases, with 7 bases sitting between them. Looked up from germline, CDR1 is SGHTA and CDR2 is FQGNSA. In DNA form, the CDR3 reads TGTGCCAGCAGCTTAAACCAGAACCAAGAGACCCAGTACTTC. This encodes CASSLNQNQETQYF. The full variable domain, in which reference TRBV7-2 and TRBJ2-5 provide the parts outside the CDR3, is GAGVSQSPSNKVTEKGKDVELRCDPISGHTALYWYRQSLGQGLEFLIYFQGNSAPDKSGLPSDRFSAERTGGSVSTLTIQRTQQEDSAVYLCASSLNQNQETQYFGPGTRLLVL.

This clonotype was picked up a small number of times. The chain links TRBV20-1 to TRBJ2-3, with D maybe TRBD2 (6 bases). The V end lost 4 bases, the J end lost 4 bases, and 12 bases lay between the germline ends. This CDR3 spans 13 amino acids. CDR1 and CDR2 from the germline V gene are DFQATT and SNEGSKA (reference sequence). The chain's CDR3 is CSANQGLSDTQYF. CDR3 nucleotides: TGCAGTGCTAACCAGGGACTTTCAGATACGCAGTATTTT.

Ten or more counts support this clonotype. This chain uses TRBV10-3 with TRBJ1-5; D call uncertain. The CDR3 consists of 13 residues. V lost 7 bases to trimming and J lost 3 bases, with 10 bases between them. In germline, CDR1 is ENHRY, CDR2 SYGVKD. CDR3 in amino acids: CAINSEPNQPQHF. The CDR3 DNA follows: TGTGCCATCAATAGCGAACCCAATCAGCCCCAGCATTTT.

The CDR3 DNA is TGCAGCGTCGGACACACCAACACTGAAGCTTTCTTT. Encoded protein: CSVGHTNTEAFF. This rearrangement joins TRBV29-1 to TRBJ1-1; tentatively, D is TRBD1 (5 bases). Germline V gene data show CDR1 as SQVTM and CDR2 as ANQGSEA. CDR3 length: 12 amino acids. The germline V and J ends were trimmed by 6 bases and 2 bases, with 10 bases remaining between them.

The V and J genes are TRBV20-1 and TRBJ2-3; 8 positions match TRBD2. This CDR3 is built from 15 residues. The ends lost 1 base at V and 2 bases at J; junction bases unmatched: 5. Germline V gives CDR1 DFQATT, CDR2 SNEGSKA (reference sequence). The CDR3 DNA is TGCAGTGCTAGAGCCGGGAGGGCGCACACAGATACGCAGTATTTT. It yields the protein CSARAGRAHTDTQYF.

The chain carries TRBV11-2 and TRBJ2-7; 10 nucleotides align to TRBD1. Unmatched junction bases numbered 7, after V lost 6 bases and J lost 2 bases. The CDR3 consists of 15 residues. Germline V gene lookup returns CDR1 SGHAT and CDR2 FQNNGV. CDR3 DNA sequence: TGTGCCAGCAGGTCGGCGGGACAGGGGCCCTACGAGCAGTACTTC. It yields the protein CASRSAGQGPYEQYF.

The CDR3 loop reads CASSLWTGGEETQYF. CDR3 nucleotides: TGTGCCAGCAGTTTATGGACAGGGGGCGAAGAGACCCAGTACTTC. The chain employs TRBV12-3 or TRBV12-4 and TRBJ2-5; 11 bases fit TRBD1. After removal of 2 bases from V and 3 bases from J, the junction contained 2 bases not matched to a gene. The CDR3 is 15 amino acids.

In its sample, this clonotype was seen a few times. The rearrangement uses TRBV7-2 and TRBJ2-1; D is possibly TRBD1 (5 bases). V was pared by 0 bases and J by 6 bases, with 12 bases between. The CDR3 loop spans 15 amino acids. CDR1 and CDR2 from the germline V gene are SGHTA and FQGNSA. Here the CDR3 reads CASSLAGQGGNEQFF. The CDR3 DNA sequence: TGTGCCAGCAGCTTAGCCGGGCAGGGCGGCAATGAGCAGTTCTTC.

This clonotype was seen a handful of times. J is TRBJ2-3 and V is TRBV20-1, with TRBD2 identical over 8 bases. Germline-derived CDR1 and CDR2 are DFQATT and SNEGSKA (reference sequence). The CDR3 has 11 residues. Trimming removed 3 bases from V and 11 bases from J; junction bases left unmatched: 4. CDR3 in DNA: TGCAGTGCTAGTAGCGGGATTGAGCAGTATTTT. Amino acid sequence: CSASSGIEQYF.

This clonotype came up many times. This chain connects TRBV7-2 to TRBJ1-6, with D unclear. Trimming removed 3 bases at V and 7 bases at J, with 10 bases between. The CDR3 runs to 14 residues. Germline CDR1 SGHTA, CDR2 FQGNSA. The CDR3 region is CASSLNLGNSPLHF. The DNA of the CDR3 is TGTGCCAGCAGCTTGAACTTGGGAAATTCACCCCTCCACTTT.

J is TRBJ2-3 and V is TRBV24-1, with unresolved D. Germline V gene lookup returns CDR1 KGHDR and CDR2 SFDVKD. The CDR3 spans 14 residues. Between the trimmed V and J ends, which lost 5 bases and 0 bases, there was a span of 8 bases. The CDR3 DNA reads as TGTGCCACCAGTGCAACGATGAGCACAGATACGCAGTATTTT. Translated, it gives CATSATMSTDTQYF.

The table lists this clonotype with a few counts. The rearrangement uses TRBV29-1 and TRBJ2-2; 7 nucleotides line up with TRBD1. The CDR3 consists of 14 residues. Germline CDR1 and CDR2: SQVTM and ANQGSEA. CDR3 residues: CSTSGTDNTGELFF. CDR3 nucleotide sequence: TGCAGTACCTCCGGGACAGACAACACCGGGGAGCTGTTTTTT.

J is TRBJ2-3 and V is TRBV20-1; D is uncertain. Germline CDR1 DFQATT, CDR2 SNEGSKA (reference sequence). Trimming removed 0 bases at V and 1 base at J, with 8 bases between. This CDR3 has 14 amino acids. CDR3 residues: CSARDIFRTDTQYF. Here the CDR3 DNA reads TGCAGTGCTAGAGACATCTTCCGCACAGATACGCAGTATTTT.

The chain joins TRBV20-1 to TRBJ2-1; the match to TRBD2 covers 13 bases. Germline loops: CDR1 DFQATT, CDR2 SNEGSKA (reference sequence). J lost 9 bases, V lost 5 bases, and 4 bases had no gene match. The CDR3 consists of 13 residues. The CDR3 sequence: CSAGGLAGTEQFF. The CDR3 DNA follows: TGCAGTGCTGGGGGACTAGCGGGGACTGAGCAGTTCTTC.

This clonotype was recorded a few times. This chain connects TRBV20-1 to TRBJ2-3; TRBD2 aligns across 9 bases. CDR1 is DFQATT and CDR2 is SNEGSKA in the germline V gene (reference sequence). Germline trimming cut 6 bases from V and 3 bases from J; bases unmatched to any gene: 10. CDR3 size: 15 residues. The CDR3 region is CSAWDGTSMTDTQYF. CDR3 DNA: TGCAGTGCATGGGATGGGACTAGCATGACAGATACGCAGTATTTT.